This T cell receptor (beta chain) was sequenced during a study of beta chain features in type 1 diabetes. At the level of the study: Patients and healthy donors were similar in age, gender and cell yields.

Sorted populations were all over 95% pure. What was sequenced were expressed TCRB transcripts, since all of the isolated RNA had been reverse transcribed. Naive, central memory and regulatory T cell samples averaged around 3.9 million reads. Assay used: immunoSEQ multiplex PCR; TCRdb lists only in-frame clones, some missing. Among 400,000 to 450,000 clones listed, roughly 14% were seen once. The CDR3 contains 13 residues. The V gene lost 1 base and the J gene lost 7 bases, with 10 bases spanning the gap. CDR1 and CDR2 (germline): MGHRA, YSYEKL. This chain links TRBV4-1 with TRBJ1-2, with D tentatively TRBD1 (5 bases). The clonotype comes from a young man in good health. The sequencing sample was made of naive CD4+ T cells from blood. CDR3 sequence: CASSQVIGGGYTF. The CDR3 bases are TGCGCCAGCAGCCAAGTCATTGGGGGTGGCTACACCTTC.